Below, 10 T cell receptor beta chains from the same sample are listed, as sequenced in a study of shared clonotypes between healthy human individuals. The method was immunoSEQ multiplex PCR; TCRdb's version includes in-frame clones alone and lacks a portion of them. The sample consists of about 490,000 clones, approximately 82% of them appearing once. Sequences were obtained from PBMCs. These receptors were collected from a woman in her thirties or forties in good health. Some clones in this sample may be carry-over from other donors' samples.

This chain connects TRBV28 to TRBJ2-1, with a tentative D call TRBD2 (6 bases). From germline, CDR1 is MDHEN and CDR2 SYDVKM. V gave up 3 bases and J gave up 3 bases, with 9 bases separating them. The CDR3 loop spans 14 amino acids. CDR3 bases: TGTGCCAGCAGTTTGGGGGGAGACTACAATGAGCAGTTCTTC. Residues: CASSLGGDYNEQFF. Complete variable domain (other parts from reference TRBV28 and TRBJ2-1): DVKVTQSSRYLVKRTGEKVFLECVQDMDHENMFWYRQDPGLGLRLIYFSYDVKMKEKGDIPEGYSVSREKKERFSLILESASTNQTSMYLCASSLGGDYNEQFFGPGTRLTVL.

As concerns this clone: The sample has other DNA sequences that encode this CDR3 too. J is TRBJ1-4 and V is TRBV5-6; 8 bases are shared with TRBD1. V lost 1 base to trimming and J lost 7 bases; unmatched junction nucleotides: 6. Germline V gene lookup returns CDR1 SGHDT and CDR2 YYEEEE. This CDR3 spans 15 amino acids. This chain's CDR3 is CASSLTGTGGEKLFF. CDR3 nucleotide sequence: TGTGCCAGCAGCTTGACCGGAACAGGGGGTGAAAAACTGTTTTTT.

V usage is TRBV2 and J usage is TRBJ2-3, with 13 positions matching TRBD2. Trimming at V came to 8 bases and at J to 0 bases, leaving 2 bases not matched to a gene. Per germline, CDR1 SNHLY and CDR2 FYNNEI. The CDR3 totals 15 residues. The CDR3 loop is CASGGLAGSTDTQYF. In DNA, the CDR3 is TGTGCCAGCGGGGGACTAGCGGGAAGCACAGATACGCAGTATTTT. The full variable domain, completed using reference TRBV2 and TRBJ2-3, is EPEVTQTPSHQVTQMGQEVILRCVPISNHLYFYWYRQILGQKVEFLVSFYNNEISEKSEIFDDQFSVERPDGSNFTLKIRSTKLEDSAMYFCASGGLAGSTDTQYFGPGTRLTVL.

This rearrangement joins TRBV10-1 to TRBJ2-1; 9 bases map to TRBD2. This CDR3 has 13 residues. The germline gives CDR1 WNHNN, CDR2 SYGVQD (reference sequence). V shed 2 bases, J shed 8 bases, and the junction held 1 base outside the gene matches. The CDR3 coding sequence is TGCGCCAGCAGTGAGGCGGGAGGGGATGAGCAGTTCTTC. Encoded protein: CASSEAGGDEQFF.

Comment on this clone: This likely came from a read error, as a far larger clone is one base away. This sample also contains other DNA sequences that code for the same CDR3. V gene TRBV5-1 combines with J gene TRBJ2-2; 11 bases map to TRBD1. The CDR3 runs 16 residues. The V gene's germline CDR1 is SGHRS and CDR2 YFSETQ. The J segment lost 0 bases and the V segment lost 8 bases, leaving 6 bases of the junction unmatched. CDR3 in amino acids: CASSRTGGANTGELFF. Written as DNA, the CDR3 is TGCGCCAGTAGCCGGACAGGGGGCGCGAACACCGGGGAGCTGTTTTTT. Full variable domain (outside the CDR3, taken from reference TRBV5-1 and TRBJ2-2): KAGVTQTPRYLIKTRGQQVTLSCSPISGHRSVSWYQQTPGQGLQFLFEYFSETQRNKGNFPGRFSGRQFSNSRSEMNVSTLELGDSALYLCASSRTGGANTGELFFGEGSRLTVL.

With respect to this clone: The same CDR3 arises from other DNA sequences in this sample as well. The chain is built from TRBV2 and TRBJ2-3, with 10 bases identical to TRBD2. Per the germline V gene, CDR1 is SNHLY and CDR2 is FYNNEI. The junction had 5 bases not matched to a gene; V was cut back by 6 bases and J by 2 bases. The CDR3 is made up of 15 amino acids. The CDR3 sequence: CASSILAGVTDTQYF. The CDR3 DNA reads as TGTGCCAGCAGCATCCTAGCGGGAGTCACAGATACGCAGTATTTT.

The gene calls are TRBV27 and TRBJ2-1; 15 positions match TRBD2. The CDR3 covers 19 residues. The trim removed 3 bases at V and 0 bases at J, leaving 6 bases unmatched. The germline V gene encodes CDR1 MNHEY and CDR2 SMNVEV (reference sequence). The CDR3 DNA is TGTGCCAGCAGTTTGGGGGGACTAGCGGGAGGATCCTCCTACAATGAGCAGTTCTTC. As protein: CASSLGGLAGGSSYNEQFF.

This clone appeared a single time. The genes are TRBV4-3 and TRBJ2-7, with 9 bases identical to TRBD2. V shed 0 bases, J shed 4 bases, and the junction held 4 bases outside the gene matches. Germline V gene data show CDR1 as LGHNA and CDR2 as YSLEER. This CDR3 has 15 residues. DNA of the CDR3: TGCGCCAGCAGCCAAGATAGAGGACTAGCGTACGAGCAGTACTTC. Its protein is CASSQDRGLAYEQYF.

CDR3 region: CASSQQIGNYEQYF. The CDR3 nucleotides are TGTGCCAGCAGCCAACAAATAGGAAACTACGAGCAGTACTTC. The rearrangement joins TRBV7-2 to TRBJ2-7; D gene uncertain. This CDR3 is 14 amino acids long. Trimming pared 5 bases from V and 3 bases from J, leaving 14 bases between. Germline-derived CDR1 and CDR2 are SGHTA and FQGNSA. The full variable domain, in which reference TRBV7-2 and TRBJ2-7 provide the parts outside the CDR3, is GAGVSQSPSNKVTEKGKDVELRCDPISGHTALYWYRQSLGQGLEFLIYFQGNSAPDKSGLPSDRFSAERTGGSVSTLTIQRTQQEDSAVYLCASSQQIGNYEQYFGPGTRLTVT.

The genes are TRBV29-1 and TRBJ2-3; TRBD2 matches at 7 bases. The CDR3 is made up of 13 amino acids. The J segment lost 8 bases and the V segment lost 1 base, leaving 6 bases of the junction unmatched. The germline V gene has CDR1 SQVTM and CDR2 ANQGSEA. The CDR3, as DNA: TGCAGCGTTGAAGTCGGCGGGAGAGGTACGCAGTATTTT. Its translation is CSVEVGGRGTQYF.